These 23 T cell receptor beta chains were all obtained from the same sample, sequenced in a study of blood T cell repertoires in COVID-19 (dated by TCRdb to the early 2020s). The library was generated by the immunoSEQ multiplex PCR assay. What TCRdb holds here is the immuneACCESS table cut down to in-frame rearrangements. Part of the clones is not present; checked against another copy, under half of the missing clones reflect an unresolved V gene, and the others are unexplained. In this sample the table shows 260,000 or so clones, about nine tenths of which occur a single time. The ten largest clones add up to roughly a sixth of the sample. Sample: PBMCs or T cells enriched from blood (not recorded which). Source of these receptors: a man aged 18-30 years who had recovered from COVID-19.

The V and J genes are TRBV3-1 (or the pseudogene TRBV3-2) and TRBJ2-5, with D unclear. Trimming stripped 3 bases from V and 2 bases from J, with 4 bases between. The germline V gene has CDR1 LGHDT and CDR2 YNNKEL (reference sequence). The length of the CDR3 is 12 residues. The CDR3 region is CASSHKQETQYF. Written as DNA, the CDR3 is TGTGCCAGCAGCCACAAACAAGAGACCCAGTACTTC.

V and J are TRBV10-2 and TRBJ1-2; D is possibly TRBD1 (5 bases). Germline V gene data show CDR1 as WSHSY and CDR2 as SAAADI. This CDR3 comprises 16 residues. Deletions cut 0 bases from V and 0 bases from J, with 11 bases between. Written as DNA, the CDR3 is TGCGCCAGCAGTGAGTCGTGGGGGGAGACTAACTATGGCTACACCTTC. Encoded protein: CASSESWGETNYGYTF.

V gene TRBV7-2 combines with J gene TRBJ2-5; a possible D gene is TRBD1 (6 bases). CDR1 is SGHTA and CDR2 is FQGNSA in the germline V gene. The CDR3 loop spans 13 amino acids. Between the trimmed V and J ends, which lost 1 base and 4 bases, there was a span of 7 bases. CDR3 bases: TGTGCCAGCAGCTTAGGGGGGCTAGAGACCCAGTACTTC. This codes for CASSLGGLETQYF.

The chain joins TRBV28 to TRBJ1-2; 9 bases line up with TRBD1. V dropped 1 base and J dropped 7; count of bases not matched to a gene: 4. The CDR3 is 14 amino acids. The germline V gene encodes CDR1 MDHEN and CDR2 SYDVKM. Written as DNA, the CDR3 is TGTGCCAGCAGTTTATTGGGACAGGGAGCTGGCTACACCTTC. Protein sequence: CASSLLGQGAGYTF.

The chain uses TRBV12-5 and TRBJ1-5; a possible D gene is TRBD1 (6 bases). V was trimmed by 1 base and J by 6 bases, leaving 10 bases between them. The CDR3 covers 14 residues. Germline lookup yields CDR1 LGHNT and CDR2 FRNRAP. The CDR3 bases are TGTGCTAGTGGTTTGGGCACAGGGTCTCAGCCCCAGCATTTT. Its translation: CASGLGTGSQPQHF.

The chain recombines TRBV19 with TRBJ1-5; weak D call: TRBD1 (5 bases). This CDR3 is built from 14 residues. V lost 6 bases to trimming and J lost 7 bases, with 16 bases between them. CDR1 and CDR2 (germline): LNHDA, SQIVND (reference sequence). The chain's CDR3 is CASRGPGELQPQHF. The CDR3, as DNA: TGTGCCAGTAGGGGGCCTGGGGAACTCCAGCCCCAGCATTTT.

This clone was counted once. The rearrangement links TRBV7-9 to TRBJ1-1; D remains ambiguous. Germline V gene data show CDR1 as SEHNR and CDR2 as FQNEAQ (reference sequence). Trimming left V 3 bases short and J 3 bases short, with 8 bases between. The CDR3 spans 13 residues. This CDR3 reads CASSFSGDTEAFF. The DNA of the CDR3 is TGTGCCAGCAGCTTCTCAGGTGACACTGAAGCTTTCTTT.

The CDR3 sequence is CASSQGEGLYEQYF. In DNA, the CDR3 is TGTGCCAGCAGCCAAGGGGAGGGCCTCTACGAGCAGTACTTC. The V call is TRBV3-1 (or the pseudogene TRBV3-2), the J call TRBJ2-7, with 7 bases aligning to TRBD2. The CDR3 is 14 residues long. CDR1 and CDR2 from the germline V gene are LGHDT and YNNKEL (reference sequence). With V trimmed by 1 base and J by 3 bases, 3 bases remained unmatched.

This chain joins TRBV19 and TRBJ1-6, with D possibly being TRBD1 (6 bases). Per germline, CDR1 LNHDA and CDR2 SQIVND (reference sequence). The CDR3 sequence is 14 residues long. V was clipped by 5 bases and J by 6 bases, with 11 bases between them. The CDR3 reads CASSQGITNSPLHF. CDR3 DNA: TGTGCCAGTAGTCAGGGGATTACTAATTCACCCCTCCACTTT.

The rearrangement uses TRBV28 and TRBJ2-3; 9 bases align to TRBD2. The CDR3 covers 14 residues. Per the germline V gene, CDR1 is MDHEN and CDR2 is SYDVKM. V was clipped by 2 bases and J by 4 bases; unmatched bases: 1. CDR3: CASSLAGGPDTQYF. The CDR3 DNA sequence: TGTGCCAGCAGTTTAGCGGGAGGGCCAGATACGCAGTATTTT.

This clone was picked up one time. V gene TRBV6-5 combines with J gene TRBJ2-5; D is ambiguous. Germline CDR1 reads MNHEY; CDR2 reads SVGAGI. The V gene lost 6 bases and the J gene lost 1 base, with 9 bases spanning the gap. This CDR3 has 13 amino acids. Here the CDR3 reads CASSRQIQETQYF. The CDR3 DNA reads TGTGCCAGCAGCAGACAAATCCAAGAGACCCAGTACTTC.

The chain joins TRBV19 to TRBJ2-2, with 8 nucleotides matching TRBD2. Germline V gene sequence: CDR1 LNHDA, CDR2 SQIVND (reference sequence). Trimming at V came to 7 bases and at J to 6 bases, leaving 4 bases not matched to a gene. This CDR3 spans 13 amino acids. The CDR3 here is CASTLGGAGELFF. DNA for the CDR3: TGTGCCAGTACCCTCGGGGGGGCCGGGGAGCTGTTTTTT.

The rearrangement joins TRBV14 to TRBJ2-5; no definite D call. Germline V CDR1 and CDR2: SGHDN, FVKESK. The CDR3 loop spans 15 amino acids. Trimming shortened V by 1 base and J by 5 bases, and 14 bases separated the two germline ends. CDR3 sequence: CASSQVMALSETQYF. The CDR3 DNA reads as TGTGCCAGCAGCCAAGTAATGGCTCTGTCTGAGACCCAGTACTTC.

Comment on this clone: Other nucleotide sequences in the sample specify the same CDR3. The rearrangement links TRBV7-2 to TRBJ2-7; D is possibly TRBD1 (6 bases). This CDR3 region has 14 residues. From germline, CDR1 is SGHTA and CDR2 FQGNSA. The V gene lost 1 base and the J gene lost 1 base, with 8 bases spanning the gap. The CDR3 DNA reads TGTGCCAGCAGCTTAGGGGGGACATCCTACGAGCAGTACTTC. Amino acid sequence: CASSLGGTSYEQYF.

About this clone itself: This specimen includes other DNA sequences encoding the same CDR3. V is TRBV27 and J is TRBJ1-6; TRBD1 matches at 7 bases. CDR3 size: 15 residues. J was trimmed by 5 bases and V by 0 bases; bases with no gene match: 1. CDR1 is MNHEY, CDR2 SMNVEV, per germline (reference sequence). CDR3 sequence reads: CASSLSRGDNSPLHF. CDR3 nucleotide sequence: TGTGCCAGCAGTTTATCCAGGGGGGATAATTCACCCCTCCACTTT.

This chain connects TRBV21-1 to TRBJ2-5; the tabulated D call, TRBD2, remains unverified against the DNA. TRBV21-1 is marked as a pseudogene. CDR3 length equals 15 residues. Here the CDR3 reads CASSIYDGRRETQYF. CDR3 DNA sequence: TGTGCCAGCAGCATCTACGACGGGAGAAGGGAGACCCAGTACTTC.

The chain uses TRBV7-8 and TRBJ1-3; TRBD1 agrees at 8 bases. V was pared by 3 bases and J by 3 bases, with 7 bases of the junction left unmatched. In germline, CDR1 is SGHVS, CDR2 FQNEAQ. This CDR3 has 16 amino acids. The CDR3 coding sequence is TGTGCCAGCAGCTTCCAGGGGGCAACTTTTGGAAACACCATATATTTT. Its translation is CASSFQGATFGNTIYF.

The sample holds one count of this clone. This chain joins TRBV7-3 and TRBJ2-1; 13 positions match TRBD2. The V gene's germline CDR1 is SGHTA and CDR2 FQGTGA. The CDR3 totals 14 residues. The junction had 3 bases not matched to a gene; V was cut back by 5 bases and J by 8 bases. CDR3 sequence: CASSRTSGSHEQFF. In DNA, the CDR3 is TGTGCCAGCAGCAGGACTAGCGGGAGCCATGAGCAGTTCTTC.

The chain has TRBV30 and TRBJ1-5; 8 bases are a match to TRBD1. J gave up 7 bases and V 0 bases, and 5 bases lay outside the gene matches. Germline CDR1 and CDR2: GTSNPN and SVGIG (reference sequence). The CDR3 extends over 14 amino acids. The CDR3 loop reads CAWSVQTGEQPQHF. As DNA, the CDR3 is TGTGCCTGGAGTGTACAGACAGGGGAACAGCCCCAGCATTTT.

The V gene is TRBV28, the J gene TRBJ1-2, with 8 bases that match TRBD1. This CDR3 spans 15 amino acids. V trimming: 6 bases; J trimming: 3 bases; junction bases outside the gene matches: 9. Germline lookup yields CDR1 MDHEN and CDR2 SYDVKM. The DNA of the CDR3 is TGTGCCAGCAGCTCGGGACAGGAGTTATACTATGGCTACACCTTC. It specifies CASSSGQELYYGYTF.

The chain joins TRBV3-1 (or the pseudogene TRBV3-2) to TRBJ2-7, with 11 bases aligning to TRBD2. Per germline, CDR1 LGHDT and CDR2 YNNKEL (reference sequence). V trimming: 4 bases; J trimming: 3 bases; junction bases outside the gene matches: 8. This CDR3 has 16 amino acids. The CDR3 DNA is TGTGCCAGCAGCCTAACCGGGACTAGCGGACTCTACGAGCAGTACTTC. This translates into CASSLTGTSGLYEQYF.

The chain uses TRBV18 and TRBJ2-5, with D possibly being TRBD2 (5 bases). The length of the CDR3 is 13 residues. Trimming stripped 2 bases from V and 2 bases from J, with 6 bases between. Germline V CDR1 and CDR2: KGHSH, LQKENI. The CDR3 loop is CASSPGEQETQYF. The CDR3 DNA sequence: TGTGCCAGCTCACCAGGGGAGCAAGAGACCCAGTACTTC. The full variable domain, rest sourced from reference TRBV18 and TRBJ2-5, is NAGVMQNPRHLVRRRGQEARLRCSPMKGHSHVYWYRQLPEEGLKFMVYLQKENIIDESGMPKERFSAEFPKEGPSILRIQQVVRGDSAAYFCASSPGEQETQYFGPGTRLLVL.

J is TRBJ1-2 and V is TRBV19, with D perhaps matching TRBD1 (6 bases). V was pared by 3 bases and J by 8 bases, with 13 bases between. Germline lookup yields CDR1 LNHDA and CDR2 SQIVND (reference sequence). This CDR3 is built from 13 residues. CDR3 DNA: TGTGCCAGTAGTATGGGGGCAGGCGGCGGCTACACCTTC. Its protein product is CASSMGAGGGYTF.